These T cell receptor beta chains were read from a single sample in a study of T cells after yellow fever vaccination. TCRdb passed the 5' RACE reads through MiXCR, listing each CDR3 protein once. The data show 300,000 to 400,000 distinct CDR3 sequences, about 7.8% seen once. Specimen: PBMCs, collected roughly 47 days after the first yellow fever vaccination. Source of these receptors: a man younger than 30 who received the YFV17D yellow fever vaccine. Both conserved end residues are part of each CDR3. A D gene is named only where the DNA matches it firmly. Clone size appears in some rows only: once, few, many, or a class for an expanded clone.

d_call: .; v_call: TRBV12-3/TRBV12-4; j_call: TRBJ1-2; clone_size: many; cdr3_aa: CASTSGQNFPAYYGYTF; cdr3_nt: TGTGCCAGCACCTCGGGCCAGAACTTCCCAGCCTACTATGGCTACACCTTC
d_call: .; v_call: TRBV4-1; j_call: TRBJ2-2; clone_size: .; cdr3_aa: CASSQDRGGGTGELFF; cdr3_nt: TGCGCCAGCAGCCAAGATAGGGGGGGTGGGACCGGGGAGCTGTTTTTT
d_call: TRBD2; v_call: TRBV7-8; j_call: TRBJ2-7; clone_size: few; cdr3_aa: CASSLVTAGTSGFYEQYF; cdr3_nt: TGTGCCAGCAGCTTAGTGACCGCCGGGACTAGCGGCTTCTACGAGCAGTACTTC
d_call: TRBD2; v_call: TRBV18; j_call: TRBJ2-1; clone_size: .; cdr3_aa: CASSQWTSGGEIYNEQFF; cdr3_nt: TGTGCCAGCTCACAGTGGACTAGCGGGGGGGAGATATACAATGAGCAGTTCTTC
d_call: TRBD2; v_call: TRBV27; j_call: TRBJ2-5; clone_size: .; cdr3_aa: CASSSRSGGLETQYF; cdr3_nt: TGTGCCAGCAGTTCCCGGAGCGGGGGGCTAGAGACCCAGTACTTC
d_call: .; v_call: TRBV5-1; j_call: TRBJ2-1; clone_size: few; cdr3_aa: CASKEASSYNEQFF; cdr3_nt: TGCGCCAGCAAAGAGGCCTCCTCCTACAATGAGCAGTTCTTC
d_call: TRBD1; v_call: TRBV7-3; j_call: TRBJ1-1; clone_size: many; cdr3_aa: CASSFGGLGTGTEAFF; cdr3_nt: TGTGCCAGCAGCTTTGGTGGTTTAGGGACAGGGACTGAAGCTTTCTTT
d_call: .; v_call: TRBV10-3; j_call: TRBJ2-5; clone_size: .; cdr3_aa: CAISERQETQYF; cdr3_nt: TGTGCCATCAGTGAACGCCAGGAGACCCAGTACTTC
d_call: .; v_call: TRBV12-3/TRBV12-4; j_call: TRBJ1-6; clone_size: .; cdr3_aa: CASSFHIGNSPLHF; cdr3_nt: TGTGCCAGCAGTTTTCATATAGGGAATTCACCCCTCCACTTT
d_call: .; v_call: TRBV20-1; j_call: TRBJ2-1; clone_size: many; cdr3_aa: CSAQETFSRTLNNEQFF; cdr3_nt: TGCAGTGCCCAGGAAACGTTTTCTCGGACATTGAACAATGAGCAGTTCTTC
d_call: TRBD2; v_call: TRBV25-1; j_call: TRBJ2-1; clone_size: few; cdr3_aa: CASSDPSGGDYEQFF; cdr3_nt: TGTGCCAGCAGCGATCCTAGCGGGGGGGACTATGAGCAGTTCTTC
d_call: .; v_call: TRBV18; j_call: TRBJ2-3; clone_size: .; cdr3_aa: CASSPANTQYF; cdr3_nt: TGTGCCAGCTCACCCGCCAACACGCAGTATTTT
d_call: TRBD1; v_call: TRBV12-3/TRBV12-4; j_call: TRBJ2-1; clone_size: few; cdr3_aa: CASRGDRGPYSGQFF; cdr3_nt: TGTGCCAGTAGGGGGGACAGGGGGCCTTATTCTGGGCAGTTCTTC
d_call: TRBD2; v_call: TRBV4-3; j_call: TRBJ2-1; clone_size: .; cdr3_aa: CASSQDQRGGHEQFF; cdr3_nt: TGCGCCAGCAGCCAAGACCAGCGGGGGGGCCATGAGCAGTTCTTC
d_call: .; v_call: TRBV5-5; j_call: TRBJ2-1; clone_size: .; cdr3_aa: CASSQEATHEQFF; cdr3_nt: TGTGCCAGCAGCCAGGAGGCCACCCATGAGCAGTTCTTC
d_call: .; v_call: TRBV2; j_call: TRBJ1-5; clone_size: .; cdr3_aa: CASSERSGENQPQHF; cdr3_nt: TGTGCCAGCAGTGAGCGTTCCGGAGAAAATCAGCCCCAGCATTTT
d_call: TRBD1; v_call: TRBV5-1; j_call: TRBJ2-2; clone_size: .; cdr3_aa: CASSQSGTGPGELFF; cdr3_nt: TGCGCCAGCAGCCAATCCGGGACAGGACCCGGGGAGCTGTTTTTT
d_call: TRBD1; v_call: TRBV4-3; j_call: TRBJ1-4; clone_size: few; cdr3_aa: CASSPRDRANEKLFF; cdr3_nt: TGCGCCAGCAGCCCCAGGGACAGGGCGAATGAAAAACTGTTTTTT
d_call: TRBD1; v_call: TRBV7-9; j_call: TRBJ2-1; clone_size: .; cdr3_aa: CASSSPGQGRYEQFF; cdr3_nt: TGTGCCAGCAGCTCCCCGGGACAGGGGAGGTATGAGCAGTTCTTC
d_call: .; v_call: TRBV6-2/TRBV6-3; j_call: TRBJ2-7; clone_size: few; cdr3_aa: CASTYRTSYEQYF; cdr3_nt: TGTGCCAGCACTTACCGGACTTCCTACGAGCAGTACTTC
d_call: .; v_call: TRBV10-3; j_call: TRBJ1-2; clone_size: many; cdr3_aa: CAISEGRGYTF; cdr3_nt: TGTGCCATCAGTGAGGGCAGGGGCTACACCTTC
d_call: .; v_call: TRBV5-8; j_call: TRBJ2-5; clone_size: many; cdr3_aa: CASSRHLGETQYF; cdr3_nt: TGTGCCAGCAGCCGACACCTGGGGGAGACCCAGTACTTC
d_call: .; v_call: TRBV15; j_call: TRBJ2-1; clone_size: once; cdr3_aa: CATSSEGWGYNEQFF; cdr3_nt: TGTGCCACCAGCAGTGAGGGATGGGGTTACAATGAGCAGTTCTTC